This T cell receptor (beta chain) was documented in a study of siplizumab effects on memory and regulatory T cells. Study outcomes and limitations: Tregs that proliferated in siplizumab cultures did not have their suppressive function confirmed. No assignable naive or memory phenotype existed for roughly 80-97% of proliferating CD4+ or CD8+ clones.

The table came from immunoSEQ multiplex PCR; TCRdb's copy has only in-frame clones and leaves some out. This table has tens of thousands of clones, 75% to 95% appearing once. The CDR3 is 17 residues long. Germline loops: CDR1 SGDLS, CDR2 YYNGEE. The ends lost 2 bases at V and 3 bases at J; junction bases unmatched: 12. Comment on this clone: Its antigen is unknown.

Sequenced sample: CD8+ T cells sorted from blood. The clonotype was recovered from a human donor in good health. This chain connects TRBV9 to TRBJ2-5; 8 bases fit TRBD2. The CDR3 DNA reads as TGTGCCAGCAGCGTTAGGTCCGCGGGACTAGGAAAAGAGACCCAGTACTTC. Its protein product is CASSVRSAGLGKETQYF.